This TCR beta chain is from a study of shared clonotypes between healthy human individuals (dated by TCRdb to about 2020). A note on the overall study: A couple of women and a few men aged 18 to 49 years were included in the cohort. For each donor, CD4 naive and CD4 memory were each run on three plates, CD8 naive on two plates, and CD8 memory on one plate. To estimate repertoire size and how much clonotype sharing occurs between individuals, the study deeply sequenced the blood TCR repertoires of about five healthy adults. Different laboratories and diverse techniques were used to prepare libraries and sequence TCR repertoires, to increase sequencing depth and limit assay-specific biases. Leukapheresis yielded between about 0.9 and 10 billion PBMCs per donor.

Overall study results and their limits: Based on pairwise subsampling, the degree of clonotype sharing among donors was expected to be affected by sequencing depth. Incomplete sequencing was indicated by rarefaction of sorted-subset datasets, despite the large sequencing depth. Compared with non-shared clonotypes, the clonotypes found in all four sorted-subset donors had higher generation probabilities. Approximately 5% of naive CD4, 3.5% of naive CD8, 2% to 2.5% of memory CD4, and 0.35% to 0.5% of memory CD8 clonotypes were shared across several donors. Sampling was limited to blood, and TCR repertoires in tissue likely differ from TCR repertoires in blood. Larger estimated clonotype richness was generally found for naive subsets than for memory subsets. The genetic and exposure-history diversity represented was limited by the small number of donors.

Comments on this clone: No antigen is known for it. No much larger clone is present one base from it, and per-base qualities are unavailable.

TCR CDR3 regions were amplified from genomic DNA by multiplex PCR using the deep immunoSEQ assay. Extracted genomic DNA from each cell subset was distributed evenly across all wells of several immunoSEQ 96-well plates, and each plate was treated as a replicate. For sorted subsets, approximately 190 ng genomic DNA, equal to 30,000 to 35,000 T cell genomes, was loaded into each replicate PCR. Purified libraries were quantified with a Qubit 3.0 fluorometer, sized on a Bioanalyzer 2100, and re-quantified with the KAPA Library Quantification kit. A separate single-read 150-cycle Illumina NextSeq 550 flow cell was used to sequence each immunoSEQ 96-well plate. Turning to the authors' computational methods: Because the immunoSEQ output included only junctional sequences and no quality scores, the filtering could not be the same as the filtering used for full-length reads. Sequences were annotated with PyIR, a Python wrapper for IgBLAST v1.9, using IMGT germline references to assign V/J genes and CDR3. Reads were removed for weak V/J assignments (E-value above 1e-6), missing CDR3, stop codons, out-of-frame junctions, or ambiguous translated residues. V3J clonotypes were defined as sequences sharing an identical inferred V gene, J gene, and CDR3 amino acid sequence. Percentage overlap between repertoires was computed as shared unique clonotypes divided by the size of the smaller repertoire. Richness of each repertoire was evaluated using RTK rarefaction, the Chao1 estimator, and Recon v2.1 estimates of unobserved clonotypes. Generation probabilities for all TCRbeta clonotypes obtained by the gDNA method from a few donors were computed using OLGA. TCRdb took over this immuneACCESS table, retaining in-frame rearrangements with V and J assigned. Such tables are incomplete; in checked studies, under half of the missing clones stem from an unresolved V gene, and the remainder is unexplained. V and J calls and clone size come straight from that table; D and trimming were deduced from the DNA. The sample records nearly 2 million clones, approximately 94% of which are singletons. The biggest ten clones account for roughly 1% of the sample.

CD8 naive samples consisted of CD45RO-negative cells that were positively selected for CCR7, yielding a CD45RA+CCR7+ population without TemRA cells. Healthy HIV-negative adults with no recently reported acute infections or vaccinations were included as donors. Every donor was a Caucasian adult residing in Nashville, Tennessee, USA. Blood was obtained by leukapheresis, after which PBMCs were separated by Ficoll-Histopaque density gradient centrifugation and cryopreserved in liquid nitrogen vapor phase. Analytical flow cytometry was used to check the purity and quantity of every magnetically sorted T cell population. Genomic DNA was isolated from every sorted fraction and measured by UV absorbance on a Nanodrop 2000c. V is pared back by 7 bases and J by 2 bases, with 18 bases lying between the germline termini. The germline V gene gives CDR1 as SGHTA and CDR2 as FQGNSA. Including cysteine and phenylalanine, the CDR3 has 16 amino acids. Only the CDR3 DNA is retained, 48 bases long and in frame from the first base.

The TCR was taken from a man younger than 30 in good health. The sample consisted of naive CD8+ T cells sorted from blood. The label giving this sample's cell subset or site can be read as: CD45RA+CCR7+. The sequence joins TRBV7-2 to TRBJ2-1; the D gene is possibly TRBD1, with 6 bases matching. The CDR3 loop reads CASIEETTGPYNEQFF. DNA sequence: TGTGCCAGCATCGAGGAAACGACAGGCCCCTACAATGAGCAGTTCTTC. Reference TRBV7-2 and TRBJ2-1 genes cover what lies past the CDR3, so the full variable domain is GAGVSQSPSNKVTEKGKDVELRCDPISGHTALYWYRQSLGQGLEFLIYFQGNSAPDKSGLPSDRFSAERTGGSVSTLTIQRTQQEDSAVYLCASIEETTGPYNEQFFGPGTRLTVL.